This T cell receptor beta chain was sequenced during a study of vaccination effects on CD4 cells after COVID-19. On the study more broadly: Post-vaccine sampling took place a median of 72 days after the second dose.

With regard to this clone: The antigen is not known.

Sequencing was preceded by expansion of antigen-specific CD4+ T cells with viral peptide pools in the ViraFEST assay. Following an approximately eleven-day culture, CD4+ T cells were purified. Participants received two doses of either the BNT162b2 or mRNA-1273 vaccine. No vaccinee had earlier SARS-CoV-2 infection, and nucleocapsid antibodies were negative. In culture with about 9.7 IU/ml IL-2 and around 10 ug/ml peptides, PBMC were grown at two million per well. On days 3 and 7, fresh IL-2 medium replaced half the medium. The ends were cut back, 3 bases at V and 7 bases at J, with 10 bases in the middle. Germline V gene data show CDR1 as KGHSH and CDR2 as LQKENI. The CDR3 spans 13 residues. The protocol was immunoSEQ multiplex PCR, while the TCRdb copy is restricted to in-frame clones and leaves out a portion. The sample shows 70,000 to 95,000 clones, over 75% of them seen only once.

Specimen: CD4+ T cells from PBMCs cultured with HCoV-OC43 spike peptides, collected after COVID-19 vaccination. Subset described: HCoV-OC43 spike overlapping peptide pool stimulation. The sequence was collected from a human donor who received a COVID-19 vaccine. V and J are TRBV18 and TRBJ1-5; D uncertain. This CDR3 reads CASSPIQGQPQHF. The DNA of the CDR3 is TGTGCCAGCTCACCTATTCAAGGACAGCCCCAGCATTTT.